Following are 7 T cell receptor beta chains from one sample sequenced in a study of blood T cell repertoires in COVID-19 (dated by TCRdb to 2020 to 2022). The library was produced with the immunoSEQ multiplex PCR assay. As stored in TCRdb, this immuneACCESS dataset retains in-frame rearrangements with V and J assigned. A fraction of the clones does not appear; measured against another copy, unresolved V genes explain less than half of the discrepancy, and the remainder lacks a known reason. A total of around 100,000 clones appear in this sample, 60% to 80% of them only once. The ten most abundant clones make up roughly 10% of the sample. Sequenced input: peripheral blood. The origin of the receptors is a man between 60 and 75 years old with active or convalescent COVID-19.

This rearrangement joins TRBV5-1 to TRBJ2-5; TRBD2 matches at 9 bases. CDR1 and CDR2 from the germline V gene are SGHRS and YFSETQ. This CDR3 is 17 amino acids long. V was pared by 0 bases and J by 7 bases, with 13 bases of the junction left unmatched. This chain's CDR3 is CASSLEKAGGPLGTQYF. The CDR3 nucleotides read TGCGCCAGCAGCTTGGAAAAGGCGGGAGGGCCTTTAGGGACCCAGTACTTC.

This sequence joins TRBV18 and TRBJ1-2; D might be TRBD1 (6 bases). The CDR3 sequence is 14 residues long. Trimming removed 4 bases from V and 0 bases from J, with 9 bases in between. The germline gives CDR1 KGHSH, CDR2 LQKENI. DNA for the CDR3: TGTGCCAGCTCACTGGGACACCCTAACTATGGCTACACCTTC. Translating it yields CASSLGHPNYGYTF.

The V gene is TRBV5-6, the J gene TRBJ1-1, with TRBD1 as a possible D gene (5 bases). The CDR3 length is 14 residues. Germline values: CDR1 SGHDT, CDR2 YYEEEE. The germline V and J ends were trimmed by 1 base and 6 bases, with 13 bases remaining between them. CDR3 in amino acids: CASSLYRPSAEAFF. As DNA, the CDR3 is TGTGCCAGCAGCTTGTACAGGCCCTCCGCTGAAGCTTTCTTT.

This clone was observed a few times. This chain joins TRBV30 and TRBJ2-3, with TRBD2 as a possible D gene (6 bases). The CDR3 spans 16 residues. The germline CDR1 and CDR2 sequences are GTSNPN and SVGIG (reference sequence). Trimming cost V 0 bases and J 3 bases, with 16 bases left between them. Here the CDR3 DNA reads TGTGCCTGGAGTGTAATGGGGGGAGTGGGTACAGATACGCAGTATTTT. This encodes CAWSVMGGVGTDTQYF.

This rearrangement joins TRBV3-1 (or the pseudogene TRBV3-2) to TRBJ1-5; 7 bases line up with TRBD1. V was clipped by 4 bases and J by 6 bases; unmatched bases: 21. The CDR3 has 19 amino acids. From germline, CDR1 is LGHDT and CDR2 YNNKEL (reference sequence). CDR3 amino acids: CASSPPQSQGERGSQPQHF. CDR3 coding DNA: TGTGCCAGCAGCCCCCCCCAGTCGCAGGGGGAGAGGGGATCTCAGCCCCAGCATTTT.

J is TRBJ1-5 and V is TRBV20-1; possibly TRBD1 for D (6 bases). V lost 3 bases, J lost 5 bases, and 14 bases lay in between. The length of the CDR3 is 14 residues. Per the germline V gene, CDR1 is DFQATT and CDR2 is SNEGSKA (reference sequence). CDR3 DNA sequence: TGCAGTGCTAGTTCCGACAGGTTTGATCAGCCCCAGCATTTT. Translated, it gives CSASSDRFDQPQHF.

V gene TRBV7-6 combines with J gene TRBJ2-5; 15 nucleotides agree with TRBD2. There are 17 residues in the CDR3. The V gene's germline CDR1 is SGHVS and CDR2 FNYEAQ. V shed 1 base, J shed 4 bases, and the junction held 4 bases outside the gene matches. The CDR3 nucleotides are TGTGCCAGCAGCTTAGGGGGACTAGCGGGAGGAGGAGAGACCCAGTACTTC. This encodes CASSLGGLAGGGETQYF.